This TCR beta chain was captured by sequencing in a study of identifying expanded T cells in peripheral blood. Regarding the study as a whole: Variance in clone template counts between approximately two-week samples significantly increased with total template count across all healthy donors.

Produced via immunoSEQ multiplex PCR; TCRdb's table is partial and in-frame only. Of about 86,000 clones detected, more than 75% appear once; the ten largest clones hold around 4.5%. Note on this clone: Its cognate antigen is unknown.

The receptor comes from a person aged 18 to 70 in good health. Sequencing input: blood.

The CDR3 DNA sequence: TGTGCCAGCAGCTTAGATCGGGACAGGGACCCTCACGAGCAGTACTTC. Its translation: CASSLDRDRDPHEQYF. The gene calls are TRBV11-3 and TRBJ2-7; 9 bases match TRBD1. The V and J ends lost 0 bases and 5 bases, in that order; junction bases with no gene match: 8. Germline V lookup: CDR1 SGHNT, CDR2 YENEEA. This CDR3 has 16 residues.